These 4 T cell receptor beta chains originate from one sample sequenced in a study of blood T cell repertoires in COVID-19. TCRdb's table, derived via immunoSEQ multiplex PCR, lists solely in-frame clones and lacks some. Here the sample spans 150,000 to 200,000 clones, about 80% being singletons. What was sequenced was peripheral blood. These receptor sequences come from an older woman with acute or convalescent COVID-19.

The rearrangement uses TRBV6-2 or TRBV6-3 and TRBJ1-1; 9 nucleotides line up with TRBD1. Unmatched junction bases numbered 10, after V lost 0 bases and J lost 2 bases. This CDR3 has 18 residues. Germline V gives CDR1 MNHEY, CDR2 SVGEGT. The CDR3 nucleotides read TGTGCCAGCAGTTACTCTCCCCTTGGACAGGGGCTCAACACTGAAGCTTTCTTT. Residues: CASSYSPLGQGLNTEAFF.

Written as DNA, the CDR3 is TGTGCCAGCAGCTTAAATGGGGGAGGTGGAAACACCATATATTTT. Protein sequence: CASSLNGGGGNTIYF. The genes are TRBV7-2 and TRBJ1-3; D may be TRBD1 (5 bases). Trimming stripped 2 bases from V and 3 bases from J, with 11 bases between. There are 15 residues in the CDR3. CDR1 SGHTA and CDR2 FQGNSA come from the germline V gene. Drawing the rest from reference TRBV7-2 and TRBJ1-3, the complete variable domain is GAGVSQSPSNKVTEKGKDVELRCDPISGHTALYWYRQSLGQGLEFLIYFQGNSAPDKSGLPSDRFSAERTGGSVSTLTIQRTQQEDSAVYLCASSLNGGGGNTIYFGEGSWLTVV.

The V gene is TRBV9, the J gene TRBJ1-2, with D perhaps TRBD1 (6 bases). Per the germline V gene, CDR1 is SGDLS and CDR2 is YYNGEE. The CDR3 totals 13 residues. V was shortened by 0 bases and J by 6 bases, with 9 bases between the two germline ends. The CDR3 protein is CASSVAGGDGYTF. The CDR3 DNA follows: TGTGCCAGCAGCGTAGCGGGGGGCGATGGCTACACCTTC.

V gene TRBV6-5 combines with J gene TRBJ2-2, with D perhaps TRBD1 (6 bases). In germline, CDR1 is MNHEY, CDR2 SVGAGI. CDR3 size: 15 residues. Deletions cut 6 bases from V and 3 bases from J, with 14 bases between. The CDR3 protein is CASRTGTLDTGELFF. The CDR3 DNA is TGTGCCAGCAGGACCGGGACACTAGACACCGGGGAGCTGTTTTTT.